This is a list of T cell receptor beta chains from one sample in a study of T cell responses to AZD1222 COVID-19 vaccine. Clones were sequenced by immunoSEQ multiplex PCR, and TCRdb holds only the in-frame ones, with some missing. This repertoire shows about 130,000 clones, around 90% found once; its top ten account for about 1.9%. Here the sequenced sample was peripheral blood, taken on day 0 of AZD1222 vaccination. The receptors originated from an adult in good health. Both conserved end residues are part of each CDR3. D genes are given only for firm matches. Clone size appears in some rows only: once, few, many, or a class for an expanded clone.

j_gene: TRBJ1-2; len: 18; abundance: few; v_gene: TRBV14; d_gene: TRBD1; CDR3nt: TGTGCCAGCAGCCAAGATACCTCGAGGACAGGGGCGATCTATGGCTACACCTTC; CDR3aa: CASSQDTSRTGAIYGYTF
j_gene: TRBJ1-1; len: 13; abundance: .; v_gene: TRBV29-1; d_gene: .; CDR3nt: TGCAGCGTTGAAACGGGGGCGAACACTGAAGCTTTCTTT; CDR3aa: CSVETGANTEAFF
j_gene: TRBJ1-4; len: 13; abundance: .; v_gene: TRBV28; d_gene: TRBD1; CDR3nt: TGTGCCAGCAGCAGACAGGGGATAGGAAAACTGTTTTTT; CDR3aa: CASSRQGIGKLFF
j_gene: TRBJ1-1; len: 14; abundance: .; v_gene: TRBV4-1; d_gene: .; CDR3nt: TGCGCCAGCAGCCAAGTTGGGAAGGGCACTGAAGCTTTCTTT; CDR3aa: CASSQVGKGTEAFF
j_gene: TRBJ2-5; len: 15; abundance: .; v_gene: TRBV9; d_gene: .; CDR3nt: TGTGCCAGCAGCACCGGGGACAGGCCGGGGGGGACCCAGTACTTC; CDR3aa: CASSTGDRPGGTQYF
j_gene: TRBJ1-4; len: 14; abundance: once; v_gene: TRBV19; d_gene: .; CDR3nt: TGTGCCAGTAGTCACTGGGGGGGTAATGAAAAACTGTTTTTT; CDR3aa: CASSHWGGNEKLFF
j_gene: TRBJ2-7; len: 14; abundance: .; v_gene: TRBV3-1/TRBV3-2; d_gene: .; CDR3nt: TGTGCCAGCAGCCCGATACGGACTTCCTACGAGCAGTACTTC; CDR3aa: CASSPIRTSYEQYF
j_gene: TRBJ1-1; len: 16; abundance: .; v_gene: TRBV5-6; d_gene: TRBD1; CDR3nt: TGTGCCAGCAGCTGGGTGGACAGGGTCCCGAACACTGAAGCTTTCTTT; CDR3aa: CASSWVDRVPNTEAFF
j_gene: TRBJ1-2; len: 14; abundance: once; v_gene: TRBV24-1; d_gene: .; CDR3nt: TGTGCCACCAGTGATTCAACAGGGTGGTATGGCTACACCTTC; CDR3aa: CATSDSTGWYGYTF
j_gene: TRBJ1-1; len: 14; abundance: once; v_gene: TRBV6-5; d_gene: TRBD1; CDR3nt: TGTGCCAGCAGTACGGGACAGGGGGGTGCTGAAGCTTTCTTT; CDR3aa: CASSTGQGGAEAFF
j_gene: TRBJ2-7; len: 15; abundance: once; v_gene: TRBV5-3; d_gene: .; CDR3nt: TGTGCCAGAAGCTTCGTCCCCAACGAATTCTACGAGCAGTACTTC; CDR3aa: CARSFVPNEFYEQYF
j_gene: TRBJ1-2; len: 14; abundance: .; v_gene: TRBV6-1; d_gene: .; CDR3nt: TGTGCCAGCAGTGAAGCGGGCGGAAACTATGGCTACACCTTC; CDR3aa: CASSEAGGNYGYTF
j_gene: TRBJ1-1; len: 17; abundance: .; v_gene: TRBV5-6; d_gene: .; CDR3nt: TGTGCCAGCAGCTTGGATCTAGGGGCAATGAAAAACACTGAAGCTTTCTTT; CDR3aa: CASSLDLGAMKNTEAFF
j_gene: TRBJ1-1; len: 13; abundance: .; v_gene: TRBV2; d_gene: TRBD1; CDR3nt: TGTGCCAGCGGGGACAGGGTGAACACTGAAGCTTTCTTT; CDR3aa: CASGDRVNTEAFF
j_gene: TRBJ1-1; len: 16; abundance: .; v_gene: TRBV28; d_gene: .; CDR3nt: TGTGCCAGCAGACGAACAGCGGGAGGAATGAACACTGAAGCTTTCTTT; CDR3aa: CASRRTAGGMNTEAFF
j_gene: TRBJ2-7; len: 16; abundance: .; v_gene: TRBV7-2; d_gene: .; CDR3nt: TGTGCCAGCAGCTTGAGACCCGGGACGGTTACCTACGAGCAGTACTTC; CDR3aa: CASSLRPGTVTYEQYF
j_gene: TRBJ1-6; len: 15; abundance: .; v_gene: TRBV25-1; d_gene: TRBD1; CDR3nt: TGTGCCAGCAGTGAGGACAGGGAAGTTAATTCACCCCTCCACTTT; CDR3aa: CASSEDREVNSPLHF
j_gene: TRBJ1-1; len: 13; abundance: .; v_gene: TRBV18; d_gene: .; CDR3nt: TGTGCCAGCTCACCAGTACAGGACACTGAAGCTTTCTTT; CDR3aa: CASSPVQDTEAFF
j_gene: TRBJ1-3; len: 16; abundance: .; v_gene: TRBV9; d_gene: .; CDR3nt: TGTGCCAGCAGCGCCTTCGGCCGGGGTCAGGGAAACACCATATATTTT; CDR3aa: CASSAFGRGQGNTIYF
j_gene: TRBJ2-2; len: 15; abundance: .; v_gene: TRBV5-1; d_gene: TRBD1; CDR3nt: TGCGCCAGCAGCTGGTCCCGGGACAGGACCGGGGAGCTGTTTTTT; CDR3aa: CASSWSRDRTGELFF
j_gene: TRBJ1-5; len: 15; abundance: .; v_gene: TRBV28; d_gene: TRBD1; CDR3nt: TGTGCCAGCAGTTTTCAGGGGGCGAGCAATCAGCCCCAGCATTTT; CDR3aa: CASSFQGASNQPQHF
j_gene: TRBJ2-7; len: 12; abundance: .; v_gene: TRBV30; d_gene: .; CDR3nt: TGTGCCTGGAGTCCCTACAGCTACGAGCAGTACTTC; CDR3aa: CAWSPYSYEQYF
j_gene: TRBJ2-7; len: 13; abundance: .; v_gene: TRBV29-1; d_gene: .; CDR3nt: TGCAGCGTACGAGGGCAGGACTCTGGCGAGCAGTACTTC; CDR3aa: CSVRGQDSGEQYF
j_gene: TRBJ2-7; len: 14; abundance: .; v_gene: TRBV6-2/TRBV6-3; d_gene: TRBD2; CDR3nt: TGTGCCAGCAGTATTAGCGGGGGGGCCGGCGAGCAGTACTTC; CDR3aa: CASSISGGAGEQYF
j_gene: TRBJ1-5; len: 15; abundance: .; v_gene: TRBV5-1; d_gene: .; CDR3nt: TGCGCCAGCAGCTACGGGGGGACCAATAATCAGCCCCAGCATTTT; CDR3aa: CASSYGGTNNQPQHF
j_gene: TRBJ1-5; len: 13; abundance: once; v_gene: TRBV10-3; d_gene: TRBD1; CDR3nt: TGTGCCATCGGGACAGGGGTTGGTCAGCCCCAGCATTTT; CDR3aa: CAIGTGVGQPQHF
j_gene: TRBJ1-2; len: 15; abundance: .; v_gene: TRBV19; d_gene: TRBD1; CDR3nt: TGTGCCAGTAGTATATTATCCGGGACAGAGTATGGCTACACCTTC; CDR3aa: CASSILSGTEYGYTF
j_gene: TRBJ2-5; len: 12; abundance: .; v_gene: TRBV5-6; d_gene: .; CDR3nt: TGTGCCAGCAGCCACAGCGAAGAGACCCAGTACTTC; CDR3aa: CASSHSEETQYF
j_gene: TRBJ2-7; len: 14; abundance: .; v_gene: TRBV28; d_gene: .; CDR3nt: TGTGCCAGCAGTGGGAGGGACAGATCCTACGAGCAGTACTTC; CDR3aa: CASSGRDRSYEQYF
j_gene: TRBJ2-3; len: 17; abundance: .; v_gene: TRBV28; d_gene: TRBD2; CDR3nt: TGTGCCAGCAGTGGGGGACTAGCGGAAGTACTCACAGATACGCAGTATTTT; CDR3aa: CASSGGLAEVLTDTQYF
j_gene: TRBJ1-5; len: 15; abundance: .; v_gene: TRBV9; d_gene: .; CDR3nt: TGTGCCAGCAGCGTGGGACGGATCAAGCAGGGGCCCCAGCATTTT; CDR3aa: CASSVGRIKQGPQHF
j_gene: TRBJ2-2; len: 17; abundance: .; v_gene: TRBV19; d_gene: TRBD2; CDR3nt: TGTGCCAGTAGTATACTAGCGGGAGGGCCTGACACCGGGGAGCTGTTTTTT; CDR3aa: CASSILAGGPDTGELFF
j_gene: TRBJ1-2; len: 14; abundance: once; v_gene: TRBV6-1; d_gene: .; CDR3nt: TGTGCCACCGGGAAGGAACTTCCAAACTATGGCTACACCTTC; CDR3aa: CATGKELPNYGYTF
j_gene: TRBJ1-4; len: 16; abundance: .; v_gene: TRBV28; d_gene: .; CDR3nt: TGTGCCAGCAGCCTAACTACAGGGACAACTAATGAAAAACTGTTTTTT; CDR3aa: CASSLTTGTTNEKLFF
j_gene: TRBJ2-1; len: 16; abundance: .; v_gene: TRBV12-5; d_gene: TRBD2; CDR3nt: TGTGCTAGTGGTTCTCCAGCGGGGGGGCCTGTCAATGAGCAGTTCTTC; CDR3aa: CASGSPAGGPVNEQFF
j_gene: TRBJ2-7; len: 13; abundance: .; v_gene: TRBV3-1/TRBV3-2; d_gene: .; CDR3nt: TGTGCCAGCAGCCAAGGACCCAGCTACGAGCAGTACTTC; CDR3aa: CASSQGPSYEQYF
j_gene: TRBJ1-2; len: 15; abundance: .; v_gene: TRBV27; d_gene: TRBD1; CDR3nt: TGTGCCAGCAGTCCCCGGGACAGGGGCCTCTATGGCTACACCTTC; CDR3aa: CASSPRDRGLYGYTF
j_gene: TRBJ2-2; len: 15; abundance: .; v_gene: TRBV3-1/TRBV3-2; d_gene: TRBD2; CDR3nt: TGTGCCAGCAGCCAAGTAGGTAGCGGGACCGGGGAGCTGTTTTTT; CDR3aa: CASSQVGSGTGELFF
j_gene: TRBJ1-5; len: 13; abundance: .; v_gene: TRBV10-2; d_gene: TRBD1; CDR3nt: TGCGCCAGCAGTGAGACCTCAGGGGGGCCCCAGCATTTT; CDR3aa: CASSETSGGPQHF
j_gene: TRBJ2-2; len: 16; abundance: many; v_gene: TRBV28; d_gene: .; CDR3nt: TGTGCCAGCAGTTTATCCCCAGGGGATTCCGCCGGGGAGCTGTTTTTT; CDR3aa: CASSLSPGDSAGELFF
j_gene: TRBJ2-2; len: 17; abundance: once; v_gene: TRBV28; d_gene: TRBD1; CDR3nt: TGTGCCAGTGGGACAGGGGGCTCCGTAGCAAACACCGGGGAGCTGTTTTTT; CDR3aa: CASGTGGSVANTGELFF
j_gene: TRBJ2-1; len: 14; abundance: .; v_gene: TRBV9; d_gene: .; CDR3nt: TGTGCCAGCAGCGTAGAAGGGACTCGTGGTGAGCAGTTCTTC; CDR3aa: CASSVEGTRGEQFF
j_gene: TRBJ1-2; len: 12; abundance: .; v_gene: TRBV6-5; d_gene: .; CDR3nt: TGTGCCACCCAGAAGGGAGACTATGGCTACACCTTC; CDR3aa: CATQKGDYGYTF
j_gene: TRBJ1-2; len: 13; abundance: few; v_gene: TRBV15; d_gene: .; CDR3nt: TGTGCCACCAGCAGAGATCCAGGGACTGGCTACACCTTC; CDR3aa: CATSRDPGTGYTF
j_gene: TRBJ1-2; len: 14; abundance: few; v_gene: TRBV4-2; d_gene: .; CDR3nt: TGTGCCAGCAGCCCCGACAACATCCGTCGTGGCTACACCTTC; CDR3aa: CASSPDNIRRGYTF
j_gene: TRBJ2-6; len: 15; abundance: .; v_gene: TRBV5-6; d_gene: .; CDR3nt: TGTGCCAGCAGCTTGATCGGGTCAGGGGCCAACGTCCTGACTTTC; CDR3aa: CASSLIGSGANVLTF
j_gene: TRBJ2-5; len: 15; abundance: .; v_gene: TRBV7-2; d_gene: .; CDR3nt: TGTGCCAGCAGCCTTGGTAGGGGGGGTCAAGAGACCCAGTACTTC; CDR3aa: CASSLGRGGQETQYF
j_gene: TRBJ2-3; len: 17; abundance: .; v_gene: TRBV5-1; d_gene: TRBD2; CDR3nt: TGCGCCAGCAGCTTGGCCGTAGCGGGAGGGCCAGGAGATACGCAGTATTTT; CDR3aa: CASSLAVAGGPGDTQYF
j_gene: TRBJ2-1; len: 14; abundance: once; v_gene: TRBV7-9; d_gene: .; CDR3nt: TGTGCCAGCAGCTTAGTCGTAGGTTACAATGAGCAGTTCTTC; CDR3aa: CASSLVVGYNEQFF
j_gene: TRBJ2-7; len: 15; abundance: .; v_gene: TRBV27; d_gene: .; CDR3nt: TGTGCCAGCAGTTTCGGGGACACCAGGTCCAACGAGCAGTACTTC; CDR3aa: CASSFGDTRSNEQYF
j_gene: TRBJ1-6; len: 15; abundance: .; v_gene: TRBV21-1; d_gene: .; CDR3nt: TGTGCCAGCAGCGCCCCCGGGGTAGGGCATTCACCCCTCCACTTT; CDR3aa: CASSAPGVGHSPLHF
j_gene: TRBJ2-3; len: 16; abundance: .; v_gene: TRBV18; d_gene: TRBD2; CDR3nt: TGTGCCAGCTCACCGCAGCTAGCGGGGGGCACAGATACGCAGTATTTT; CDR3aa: CASSPQLAGGTDTQYF
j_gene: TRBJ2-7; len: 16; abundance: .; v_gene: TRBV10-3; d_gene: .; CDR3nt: TGTGCCATCAGTGACCCAGGGAAAAGGAGCTCCTACGAGCAGTACTTC; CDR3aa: CAISDPGKRSSYEQYF
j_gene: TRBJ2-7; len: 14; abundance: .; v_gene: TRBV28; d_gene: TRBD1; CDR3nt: TGTGCCAGCAGTGGGACAGGGGGCTCCTACGAGCAGTACTTC; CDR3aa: CASSGTGGSYEQYF
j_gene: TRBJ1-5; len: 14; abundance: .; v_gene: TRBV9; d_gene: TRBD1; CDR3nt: TGTGCCAGCGGGGGGACAGGACTGAATCAGCCCCAGCATTTT; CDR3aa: CASGGTGLNQPQHF